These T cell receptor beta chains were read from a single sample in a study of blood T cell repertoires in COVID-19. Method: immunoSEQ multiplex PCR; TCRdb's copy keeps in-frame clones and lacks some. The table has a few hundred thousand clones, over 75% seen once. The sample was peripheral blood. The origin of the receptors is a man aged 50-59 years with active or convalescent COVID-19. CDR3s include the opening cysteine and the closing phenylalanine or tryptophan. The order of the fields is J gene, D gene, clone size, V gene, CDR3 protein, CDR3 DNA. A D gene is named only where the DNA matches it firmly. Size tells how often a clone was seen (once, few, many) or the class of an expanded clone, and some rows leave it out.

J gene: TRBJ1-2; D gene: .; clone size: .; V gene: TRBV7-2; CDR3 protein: CASTLNRDRYGAMGGYTF; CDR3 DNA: TGTGCCAGCACCTTAAACAGGGACCGCTATGGAGCTATGGGCGGCTACACCTTC
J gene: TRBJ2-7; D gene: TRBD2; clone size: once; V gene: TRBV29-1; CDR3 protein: CSVENEVAGGTYEQYF; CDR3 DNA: TGCAGCGTTGAAAATGAGGTAGCGGGCGGTACCTACGAGCAGTACTTC
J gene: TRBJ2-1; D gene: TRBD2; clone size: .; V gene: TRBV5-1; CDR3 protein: CASSLGLAGNNEQFF; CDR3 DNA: TGCGCCAGCAGCTTGGGGCTAGCGGGGAACAATGAGCAGTTCTTC
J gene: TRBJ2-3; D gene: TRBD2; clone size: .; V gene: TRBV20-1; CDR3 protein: CSASSIAGFTDTQYF; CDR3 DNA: TGCAGTGCTAGTTCTATAGCGGGATTCACAGATACGCAGTATTTT
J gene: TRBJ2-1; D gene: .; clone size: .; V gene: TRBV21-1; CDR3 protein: CASSKVPSGRRSYNEQFF; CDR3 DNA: TGTGCCAGCAGCAAAGTTCCTAGCGGGAGAAGGTCCTACAATGAGCAGTTCTTC
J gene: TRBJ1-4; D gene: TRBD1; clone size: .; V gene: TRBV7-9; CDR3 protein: CASSRGQANEKLFF; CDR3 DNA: TGTGCCAGCAGCCGGGGACAGGCTAATGAAAAACTGTTTTTT
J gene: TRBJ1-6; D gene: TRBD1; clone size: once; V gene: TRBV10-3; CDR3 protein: CAIREDRDPSPLHF; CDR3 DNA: TGTGCCATCAGGGAGGACAGGGACCCTTCACCCCTCCACTTT
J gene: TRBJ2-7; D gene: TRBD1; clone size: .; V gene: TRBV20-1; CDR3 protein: CSAGQGNEQYF; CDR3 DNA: TGCAGTGCAGGACAGGGGAACGAGCAGTACTTC
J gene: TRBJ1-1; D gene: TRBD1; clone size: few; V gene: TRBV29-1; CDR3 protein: CSVAGTVANTEAFF; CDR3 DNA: TGCAGCGTTGCAGGGACAGTAGCTAACACTGAAGCTTTCTTT
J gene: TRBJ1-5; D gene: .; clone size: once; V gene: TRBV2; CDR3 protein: CASSGVRDNQPQHF; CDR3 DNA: TGTGCCAGCAGTGGTGTCAGGGACAATCAGCCCCAGCATTTT
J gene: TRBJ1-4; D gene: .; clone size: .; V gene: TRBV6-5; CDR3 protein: CASSYRGRGNEKLFF; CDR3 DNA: TGTGCCAGCAGTTACCGAGGGAGGGGTAATGAAAAACTGTTTTTT
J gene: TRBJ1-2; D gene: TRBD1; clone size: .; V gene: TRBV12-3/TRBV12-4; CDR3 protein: CASSYRGDGYTF; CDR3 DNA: TGTGCCAGCAGCTACAGGGGCGATGGCTACACCTTC
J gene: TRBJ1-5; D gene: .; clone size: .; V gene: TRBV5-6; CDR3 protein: CASSFGQEENQPQHF; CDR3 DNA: TGTGCCAGCAGCTTCGGGCAGGAGGAGAATCAGCCCCAGCATTTT
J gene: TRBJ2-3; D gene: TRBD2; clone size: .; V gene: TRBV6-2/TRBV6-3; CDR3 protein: CASSYRRASGSTDTQYF; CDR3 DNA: TGTGCCAGCAGTTACCGAAGGGCTAGCGGGAGCACAGATACGCAGTATTTT
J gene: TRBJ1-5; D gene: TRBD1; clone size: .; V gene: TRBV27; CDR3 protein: CASSSIGTGIMSNQPQHF; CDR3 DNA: TGTGCCAGCAGTTCCATCGGGACAGGGATAATGAGCAATCAGCCCCAGCATTTT
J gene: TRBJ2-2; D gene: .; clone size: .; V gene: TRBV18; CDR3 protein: CASSPGGEGFAGELFF; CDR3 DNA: TGTGCCAGCTCACCAGGGGGCGAGGGCTTCGCCGGGGAGCTGTTTTTT
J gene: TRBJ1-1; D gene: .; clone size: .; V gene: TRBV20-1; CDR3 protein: CSARRTEEAFF; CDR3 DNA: TGCAGTGCTAGAAGGACAGAAGAAGCTTTCTTT
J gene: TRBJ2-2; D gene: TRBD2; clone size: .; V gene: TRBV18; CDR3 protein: CASSPASGGFTGELFF; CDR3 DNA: TGTGCCAGCTCACCTGCTAGCGGGGGATTCACCGGGGAGCTGTTTTTT
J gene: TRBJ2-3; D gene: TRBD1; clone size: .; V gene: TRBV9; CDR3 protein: CASSVGQGDTDTQYF; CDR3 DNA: TGTGCCAGCAGCGTAGGACAGGGAGACACAGATACGCAGTATTTT
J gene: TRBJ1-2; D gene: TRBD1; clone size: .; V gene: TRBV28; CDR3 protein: CASSVFGQGNYGYTF; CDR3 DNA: TGTGCCAGCAGTGTATTTGGACAGGGTAACTATGGCTACACCTTC
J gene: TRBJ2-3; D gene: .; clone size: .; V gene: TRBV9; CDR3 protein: CASSPQTGGGDTQYF; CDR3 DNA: TGTGCCAGCAGCCCACAGACCGGGGGTGGAGATACGCAGTATTTT
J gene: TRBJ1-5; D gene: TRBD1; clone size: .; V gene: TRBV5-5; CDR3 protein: CASSFQRGLIQPQHF; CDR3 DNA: TGTGCCAGCAGTTTTCAAAGGGGGCTGATTCAGCCCCAGCATTTT
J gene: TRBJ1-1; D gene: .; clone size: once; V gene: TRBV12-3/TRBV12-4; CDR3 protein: CASRPGGKAFF; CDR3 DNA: TGTGCCAGCAGACCTGGGGGGAAAGCTTTCTTT
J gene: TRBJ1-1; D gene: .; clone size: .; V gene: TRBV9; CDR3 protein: CASSAVGGTEAFF; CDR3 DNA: TGTGCCAGCAGCGCTGTGGGGGGGACTGAAGCTTTCTTT
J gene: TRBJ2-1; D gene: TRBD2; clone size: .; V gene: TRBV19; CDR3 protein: CARGTSKSHRGYNEQFF; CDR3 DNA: TGTGCCAGGGGGACTAGTAAGTCCCACCGGGGCTACAATGAGCAGTTCTTC